This TCR beta chain was sequenced for a study of blood T cells in healthy people across ages. A second about 7 to 12 cycle PCR used barcoded and J-beta primers. MiXCR, applied by TCRdb to the 5' RACE reads, yields one record per CDR3 protein. The sample has under 1,100,000 distinct CDR3 sequences, around 27% seen once. Notes on the study in general: TCR beta diversity per million T cells fell roughly linearly with age.

Turning to this clonotype: What it binds is unknown.

V lost 6 bases to trimming and J lost 7 bases, with 16 bases between them. CDR3 length equals 14 residues. The V gene's germline CDR1 is SGHNT and CDR2 YENEEA. These same data were also listed under a study on T cells of mothers and their children. That study reports: Input to cDNA synthesis comprised all extracted RNA, at a ratio of approximately 1.5 ug per 15 ul. The data showed no persistent microchimeric T cell clones.

The receptor was isolated from a girl under 10 years old in good health. Sequencing was done on a sample of blood. The V call is TRBV11-3, the J call TRBJ2-1; the D gene is possibly TRBD1 (6 bases). The DNA of the CDR3 is TGTGCCAGCAGGCAGACGATCAGGGGTAATGAGCAGTTCTTC. Its protein product is CASRQTIRGNEQFF.